The 7 T cell receptor beta chains given below trace back to one sample, sequenced in a study of cytomegalovirus exposure and HLA in healthy donors. This PCR relied on a set of 60 Vbeta primers and 13 Jbeta primers. TCRdb keeps only in-frame clones here, not all; method: immunoSEQ multiplex PCR. Of about 150,000 clones in the sample, over 75% were seen once. The sequenced sample consisted of PBMCs. These receptors were taken from a woman between 25 and 40 years old in good health and CMV-seronegative.

J is TRBJ2-1 and V is TRBV5-1, with 11 bases aligning to TRBD1. The CDR3 extends over 15 amino acids. Germline-derived CDR1 and CDR2 are SGHRS and YFSETQ. V lost 0 bases to trimming and J lost 10 bases; unmatched junction nucleotides: 6. CDR3 region: CASSLVSDRGREQFF. The CDR3 DNA sequence: TGCGCCAGCAGCTTGGTGTCGGACAGGGGGCGAGAGCAGTTCTTC.

The rearrangement links TRBV5-3 to TRBJ2-3, with 7 bases aligning to TRBD2. TRBV5-3 is recorded as an ORF, its role being uncertain. The ends lost 4 bases at V and 1 base at J; junction bases unmatched: 9. CDR3 length: 16 amino acids. The CDR3 region has the DNA TGTGCCAGAAGCGCCGGACTAGAGAGGGGCACAGATACGCAGTATTTT. Its translation is CARSAGLERGTDTQYF.

V usage is TRBV19 and J usage is TRBJ2-7; maybe TRBD2 (5 bases). The CDR3 sequence is 15 residues long. Germline V lookup: CDR1 LNHDA, CDR2 SQIVND (reference sequence). Between the trimmed V and J ends, which lost 1 base and 2 bases, there was a span of 12 bases. The CDR3 sequence: CASSIAGNPTYEQYF. CDR3 nucleotides: TGTGCCAGTAGTATAGCGGGGAACCCTACCTACGAGCAGTACTTC.

The J gene is TRBJ2-5, the V gene TRBV10-3, with D maybe TRBD2 (6 bases). CDR3 size: 14 residues. CDR1 is ENHRY, CDR2 SYGVKD, per germline. The V gene lost 0 bases and the J gene lost 1 base, with 6 bases spanning the gap. The CDR3 sequence: CAISESGGQETQYF. The CDR3 nucleotides read TGTGCCATCAGTGAGTCCGGGGGCCAAGAGACCCAGTACTTC.

This chain joins TRBV30 and TRBJ1-6; 7 bases map to TRBD1. V shed 2 bases, J shed 7 bases, and the junction held 5 bases outside the gene matches. The CDR3 length is 14 residues. The V gene's germline CDR1 is GTSNPN and CDR2 SVGIG (reference sequence). The CDR3 reads CAWSSGQANSPLHF. CDR3 DNA sequence: TGTGCCTGGAGTTCCGGACAGGCAAATTCACCCCTCCACTTT. Full variable domain (rest looked up from reference TRBV30 and TRBJ1-6): SQTIHQWPATLVQPVGSPLSLECTVEGTSNPNLYWYRQAAGRGLQLLFYSVGIGQISSEVPQNLSASRPQDRQFILSSKKLLLSDSGFYLCAWSSGQANSPLHFGNGTRLTVT.

The chain joins TRBV14 to TRBJ2-7; D ambiguous. The ends were cut back, 2 bases at V and 6 bases at J, with 17 bases in the middle. This CDR3 has 15 residues. The germline gives CDR1 SGHDN, CDR2 FVKESK. CDR3 bases: TGTGCCAGCAGCCAATACCGTGGTAGCAGAAGCGAGCAGTACTTC. Amino acid sequence: CASSQYRGSRSEQYF.

V is TRBV7-8 and J is TRBJ2-3; possible D gene TRBD1, 5 bases. Trimming shortened V by 6 bases and J by 2 bases, and 18 bases separated the two germline ends. This CDR3 has 16 residues. Per the germline V gene, CDR1 is SGHVS and CDR2 is FQNEAQ. The CDR3 reads CASRGADRLATDTQYF. The CDR3 DNA follows: TGTGCCAGCAGAGGGGCGGATCGGTTGGCCACAGATACGCAGTATTTT.